This entry lists 12 T cell receptor beta chains sequenced from one sample in a study of shared clonotypes between healthy human individuals. The data were produced by immunoSEQ multiplex PCR, yet TCRdb's version contains in-frame clones alone and is incomplete. The sample yields 800,000 to 950,000 clones, about 96% seen once. Cells designated naive CD8 were CD45RO-negative and were positively selected for CCR7, with terminally differentiated effector memory CD45RA+ cells excluded. Sequenced: naive CD8+ T cells sorted from blood. The source of these receptors is a young man in good health.

The chain links TRBV4-3 to TRBJ2-1; 10 bases line up with TRBD1. Per germline, CDR1 LGHNA and CDR2 YSLEER. J was trimmed by 5 bases and V by 0 bases; bases with no gene match: 7. The CDR3 extends over 17 amino acids. The CDR3 DNA follows: TGCGCCAGCAGCCAAGATCCTGCCGGGACAGGGGACAATGAGCAGTTCTTC. This translates into CASSQDPAGTGDNEQFF.

V and J are TRBV4-3 and TRBJ2-1; weak D call: TRBD1 (6 bases). This CDR3 region has 18 residues. V lost 1 base, J lost 0 bases, and 16 bases lay in between. The V gene's germline CDR1 is LGHNA and CDR2 YSLEER. CDR3 DNA: TGCGCCAGCAGCCAAGGGGGGCCAGGGCACAGCTCCTACAATGAGCAGTTCTTC. This encodes CASSQGGPGHSSYNEQFF.

The gene calls are TRBV5-1 and TRBJ1-1, with a possible D match to TRBD1 (5 bases). CDR3 length equals 14 residues. Germline V gene sequence: CDR1 SGHRS, CDR2 YFSETQ. Trimming took off 4 bases at V and 3 bases at J, with 13 bases between the two ends. CDR3 sequence (DNA): TGCGCCAGCAGCCGGCTGGGGGGTGACACTGAAGCTTTCTTT. Residues: CASSRLGGDTEAFF.

The gene calls are TRBV5-4 and TRBJ2-2; D might be TRBD1 or TRBD2, each matching 7 bases. Deletions cut 5 bases from V and 4 bases from J, with 15 bases between. Germline lookup yields CDR1 SGHNT and CDR2 YYREEE (reference sequence). The CDR3 covers 15 residues. CDR3 amino acids: CASRQTGEGTGELFF. In DNA, the CDR3 is TGTGCCAGCAGACAAACAGGGGAGGGCACCGGGGAGCTGTTTTTT.

V gene TRBV11-1 combines with J gene TRBJ2-3; maybe TRBD2 (5 bases). V was cut by 7 bases and J by 4 bases, with 24 bases left in between. The CDR3 has 17 amino acids. Germline CDR1 SGHAT, CDR2 FQDESV (reference sequence). The CDR3 protein is CASTKGGVVLASDTQYF. In DNA form, the CDR3 reads TGTGCCAGCACCAAAGGAGGTGTGGTCCTAGCTTCAGATACGCAGTATTTT.

Of note for this clone: Other nucleotide sequences in the sample specify the same CDR3. The rearrangement joins TRBV11-2 to TRBJ2-7, with D hard to call. Trimming pared 0 bases from V and 2 bases from J, leaving 5 bases between. The CDR3 runs to 13 residues. Looked up from germline, CDR1 is SGHAT and CDR2 is FQNNGV. The CDR3 sequence is CASSLEAPYEQYF. CDR3 sequence (DNA): TGTGCCAGCAGCTTAGAAGCCCCCTACGAGCAGTACTTC.

This chain joins TRBV6-1 and TRBJ2-7; D might be TRBD2 (5 bases). The V gene lost 3 bases and the J gene lost 0 bases, with 18 bases spanning the gap. Germline CDR1 reads MNHNS; CDR2 reads SASEGT. The CDR3 totals 17 residues. The CDR3 is CASSDAARSGGSYEQYF. The CDR3 DNA sequence: TGTGCCAGCAGTGACGCCGCCCGGAGCGGAGGCTCCTACGAGCAGTACTTC.

The chain recombines TRBV7-9 with TRBJ2-5, with a tentative D call TRBD1 (5 bases). V was cut by 3 bases and J by 5 bases, with 22 bases left in between. The CDR3 is 17 amino acids. Germline-derived CDR1 and CDR2 are SEHNR and FQNEAQ (reference sequence). Here the CDR3 DNA reads TGTGCCAGCAGCTTCTTTGAGGCGGCAGGGCCGAGGGAGACCCAGTACTTC. Its translation is CASSFFEAAGPRETQYF.

The chain couples TRBV4-1 to TRBJ2-7; 9 bases are a match to TRBD2. Germline V lookup: CDR1 MGHRA, CDR2 YSYEKL. The CDR3 consists of 15 residues. V shed 4 bases and J 2 bases; nucleotides not matched to a gene: 6. The CDR3: CASSPPAGGTYEQYF. CDR3 in DNA: TGCGCCAGCAGCCCTCCAGCGGGAGGAACCTACGAGCAGTACTTC.

V and J are TRBV7-8 and TRBJ2-1; D call uncertain. The germline gives CDR1 SGHVS, CDR2 FQNEAQ. V shed 3 bases and J shed 0 bases, with 9 bases lying between them. This CDR3 has 15 residues. CDR3 region: CASSFWRSSYNEQFF. In nucleotides, the CDR3 is TGTGCCAGCAGCTTCTGGCGGAGCTCCTACAATGAGCAGTTCTTC.

V and J are TRBV12-5 and TRBJ1-5; D is unclear. CDR1 and CDR2 from the germline V gene are LGHNT and FRNRAP. The V gene lost 4 bases and the J gene lost 6 bases, with 7 bases spanning the gap. CDR3 length: 12 residues. CDR3 in amino acids: CASGSSGQPQHF. CDR3 sequence (DNA): TGTGCTAGTGGTTCCTCGGGTCAGCCCCAGCATTTT.

There are a few counts of this clone. The V call is TRBV5-1, the J call TRBJ2-6, with TRBD2 matching over 7 bases. Germline V gene sequence: CDR1 SGHRS, CDR2 YFSETQ. V shed 0 bases and J 4 bases; nucleotides not matched to a gene: 4. This CDR3 is built from 16 residues. DNA for the CDR3: TGCGCCAGCAGCTTGGTGAGCGGGACCGGGGCCAACGTCCTGACTTTC. It is translated as CASSLVSGTGANVLTF.